Sequencing of this T cell receptor beta chain was carried out in a study of T cells in tuberculosis. About the research overall: In South Africa, adults with active tuberculosis were compared with IGRA-negative and latently infected IGRA-positive adolescents.

Study-level results: Selection depended on which cryopreserved specimens were available. Shorter CDR3-alpha in active tuberculosis partly drove smaller distances.

The CDR3 covers 17 residues. The germline gives CDR1 SGDLS, CDR2 YYNGEE. The trim removed 0 bases at V and 2 bases at J, leaving 4 bases unmatched. Tuberculin skin test and IGRA determined adolescents' latent tuberculosis status at entry. The data were produced by immunoSEQ multiplex PCR, yet TCRdb's version contains in-frame clones alone and is incomplete. Counted here are about 35,000 clones, approximately 93% occurring once; the ten biggest clones make up roughly 6.4%. As concerns this clone: Antigen: not known.

The material sequenced was PBMCs. This TCR came from a donor aged 10 to 29 with latent tuberculosis or without tuberculosis infection. This chain uses TRBV9 with TRBJ2-3; 12 bases line up with TRBD2. In DNA, the CDR3 is TGTGCCAGCAGCGTAGGCCTAGCGGGGGGGCCCACAGATACGCAGTATTTT. It codes for CASSVGLAGGPTDTQYF.